This TCR beta chain was retrieved from a study of T-cell reconstitution after alpha-beta-depleted transplantation in children. This sample's TCRbeta library carried unique molecular identifier barcodes. One entry per CDR3 protein, called by TCRdb with MiXCR from the PCR reads. Of 60,000 to 80,000 distinct CDR3 sequences in the sample, 6% to 8% were seen once. At least ten counts were recorded for this clonotype. The specimen was PBMCs from the stem cell graft donor, collected from the stem cell graft. The TCR sequence derives from a human donor who donated a stem cell graft to a child with acute lymphoblastic leukemia.

DNA of the CDR3: TGTGCCAGCAGCGAGGTCCCAAAAGAGAACTCTGGAAACACCATATATTTT. The encoded protein is CASSEVPKENSGNTIYF. The chain couples TRBV9 to TRBJ1-3; D not certain. V was shortened by 3 bases and J by 0 bases, with 16 bases between the two germline ends. The CDR3 totals 17 residues. Per the germline V gene, CDR1 is SGDLS and CDR2 is YYNGEE.